The rows below give T cell receptor beta chains drawn from one sample of a study of T cells in Graves' hyperthyroidism and ophthalmopathy. A single record per CDR3 protein comes from TCRdb applying MiXCR to the multiplex PCR reads. The sample has about 400,000 distinct CDR3 sequences; about 14% are singletons. The source material was blood. The receptors here all came from a middle-aged man with Graves' ophthalmopathy. Each CDR3 is given with its conserved first and last residue. Fields, in order: D gene, CDR3 length, V gene, J gene, clone size, CDR3 protein, CDR3 DNA. D genes are given only for firm matches. A row's size may be missing; if present it is once, few, many or a size class.

>NA|15|TRBV12-3/TRBV12-4|TRBJ1-5|many
CASSLTGPGGQPQHF
TGTGCCAGCAGCCTGACGGGCCCCGGGGGTCAGCCCCAGCATTTT
>TRBD1|14|TRBV18|TRBJ2-7|many
CASSPIGGEYEQYF
TGTGCCAGCTCACCCATAGGGGGCGAATACGAGCAGTACTTC
>NA|13|TRBV30|TRBJ1-2|many
CAWSVTQGYGYTF
TGTGCCTGGAGTGTAACCCAGGGCTATGGCTACACCTTC
>NA|14|TRBV27|TRBJ2-3|many
CASKVAGIADTQYF
TGTGCCAGCAAGGTGGCAGGAATCGCAGATACGCAGTATTTT
>NA|16|TRBV29-1|TRBJ2-1|many
CSVEGLRDRVYNEQFF
TGCAGCGTTGAAGGATTACGGGATCGGGTTTACAATGAGCAGTTCTTC
>NA|16|TRBV19|TRBJ1-2|few
CASSILDRGGLNGYTF
TGTGCCAGTAGTATTCTCGACCGGGGAGGGTTGAATGGCTACACCTTC
>TRBD2|15|TRBV7-9|TRBJ2-1|few
CASSFTSGGWNEQFF
TGTGCCAGCAGCTTTACTAGCGGAGGGTGGAATGAGCAGTTCTTC
>TRBD1|19|TRBV4-1|TRBJ2-4|NA
CASSQEAGQVLRAKNIQYF
TGCGCCAGCAGCCAAGAGGCGGGACAGGTTCTAAGAGCCAAAAACATTCAGTACTTC
>NA|16|TRBV6-2/TRBV6-3|TRBJ2-1|NA
CASSYSDQSRYNEQFF
TGTGCCAGCAGTTACTCAGACCAATCACGCTACAATGAGCAGTTCTTC
>NA|13|TRBV29-1|TRBJ1-4|NA
CSVVGLGGEKLFF
TGCAGCGTTGTGGGTCTTGGGGGTGAAAAACTGTTTTTT
>TRBD2|13|TRBV4-1|TRBJ2-1|few
CASSQVGGYEQFF
TGCGCCAGCAGCCAAGTCGGGGGGTATGAGCAGTTCTTC
>TRBD1|15|TRBV28|TRBJ2-7|NA
CASSLSRDSSYEQYF
TGTGCCAGCAGTTTATCTCGGGACAGCTCCTACGAGCAGTACTTC
>NA|11|TRBV19|TRBJ2-7|NA
CASGTYYEQYF
TGTGCCAGTGGGACGTACTACGAGCAGTACTTC
>NA|15|TRBV12-3/TRBV12-4|TRBJ2-7|many
CASSLVQRHSYEQYF
TGTGCCAGCAGTTTAGTCCAGCGCCACTCCTACGAGCAGTACTTC
>NA|11|TRBV29-1|TRBJ2-3|NA
CSVVGTDTQYF
TGCAGCGTTGTGGGAACAGATACGCAGTATTTT
>NA|15|TRBV7-9|TRBJ2-1|NA
CASSLAHGGNNEQFF
TGTGCCAGCAGCTTAGCCCATGGGGGTAACAATGAGCAGTTCTTC
>TRBD2|15|TRBV7-2|TRBJ2-1|many
CASSHRQLAGVEQFF
TGTGCCAGCAGCCATAGGCAACTAGCGGGAGTTGAGCAGTTCTTC
>NA|12|TRBV7-9|TRBJ1-2|NA
CVSSLVGHGYTF
TGTGTCAGCAGCTTAGTAGGGCATGGCTACACCTTC
>NA|13|TRBV20-1|TRBJ2-4|few
CSALSVAKNIQYF
TGCAGTGCTCTCAGTGTAGCCAAAAACATTCAGTACTTC
>NA|11|TRBV20-1|TRBJ2-7|many
CSAQDVHEQYF
TGCAGTGCCCAGGACGTCCACGAGCAGTACTTC
>NA|13|TRBV2|TRBJ2-4|many
CASRQVGGYIQYF
TGTGCCAGCAGACAGGTTGGGGGGTACATTCAGTACTTC
>TRBD1|18|TRBV12-5|TRBJ2-7|NA
CASGLTPSGGQGENEQYF
TGTGCTAGTGGTTTGACACCGTCCGGAGGACAGGGCGAAAACGAGCAGTACTTC
>TRBD2|15|TRBV3-1|TRBJ2-7|many
CASSPLAGGPNEQYF
TGTGCCAGCAGCCCTCTAGCGGGAGGGCCCAACGAGCAGTACTTC
>NA|13|TRBV12-5|TRBJ2-3|few
CASGWENTDTQYF
TGTGCTAGTGGCTGGGAAAACACAGATACGCAGTATTTT
>TRBD1|15|TRBV9|TRBJ2-2|NA
CASSGTGGAAGELFF
TGTGCCAGCAGCGGGACAGGGGGCGCCGCCGGGGAGCTGTTTTTT
>NA|17|TRBV24-1|TRBJ2-1|many
CATSDQTNRASYNEQFF
TGTGCCACCAGTGACCAGACTAATCGCGCCTCCTACAATGAGCAGTTCTTC
>NA|17|TRBV9|TRBJ1-2|NA
CASSNAQPRPRQNGYTF
TGTGCCAGCAGCAATGCCCAGCCCAGGCCCCGGCAGAATGGCTACACCTTC
>NA|14|TRBV4-2|TRBJ2-5|NA
CASSRQELGETQYF
TGTGCCAGCAGCCGTCAAGAATTGGGGGAGACCCAGTACTTC
>NA|16|TRBV7-9|TRBJ1-3|NA
CASSLGDSPSGNTIYF
TGTGCCAGCAGCTTAGGGGATAGTCCTTCTGGAAACACCATATATTTT
>TRBD1|13|TRBV30|TRBJ1-6|NA
CAWEGDRNSPLHF
TGTGCCTGGGAGGGGGACAGAAATTCACCCCTCCACTTT
>NA|14|TRBV5-1|TRBJ1-5|few
CASSFGDPNQPQHF
TGCGCCAGCAGCTTCGGGGACCCCAATCAGCCCCAGCATTTT
>TRBD1|15|TRBV5-1|TRBJ2-5|many
CASSLGQGYQETQYF
TGTGCCAGCAGCTTGGGACAGGGATACCAAGAGACCCAGTACTTC
>NA|13|TRBV25-1|TRBJ1-2|many
CASSSASPYGYTF
TGTGCCAGCAGTTCGGCCAGTCCCTATGGCTACACCTTC
>NA|10|TRBV6-1|TRBJ2-7|many
CASKYSEQYF
TGTGCCAGCAAGTACTCCGAGCAGTACTTC
>NA|14|TRBV30|TRBJ1-1|many
CAWSRRGGNTEAFF
TGTGCCTGGAGTCGGAGGGGAGGAAACACTGAAGCTTTCTTT
>TRBD1|14|TRBV24-1|TRBJ2-5|few
CATSDWTGAETQYF
TGTGCCACCAGTGACTGGACAGGGGCAGAGACCCAGTACTTC
>TRBD2|15|TRBV24-1|TRBJ2-2|NA
CATSVAGGVTGELFF
TGTGCCACCAGTGTAGCGGGAGGCGTCACCGGGGAGCTGTTTTTT
>TRBD2|17|TRBV7-9|TRBJ2-3|many
CASSSGAGTRHTDTQYF
TGTGCCAGCAGCTCTGGGGCCGGGACTAGACATACAGATACGCAGTATTTT
>TRBD1|16|TRBV7-2|TRBJ1-1|NA
CASSFAWQGARTEAFF
TGTGCCAGCAGCTTCGCGTGGCAGGGGGCGCGCACTGAAGCTTTCTTT
>TRBD2|14|TRBV29-1|TRBJ2-2|many
CSGRTSGNTGELFF
TGCAGCGGCCGGACTAGCGGTAACACCGGGGAGCTGTTTTTT
>TRBD2|16|TRBV18|TRBJ2-1|many
CASSPGGLAANNEQFF
TGTGCCAGCTCACCAGGCGGACTAGCGGCCAACAATGAGCAGTTCTTC
>TRBD1|13|TRBV12-3/TRBV12-4|TRBJ1-5|once
CASKGQGFQPQHF
TGTGCCAGCAAGGGACAGGGATTCCAGCCCCAGCATTTT
>TRBD1|14|TRBV7-9|TRBJ1-1|many
CASRATGGDTEAFF
TGTGCCAGCAGGGCAACAGGGGGTGACACTGAAGCTTTCTTT
>TRBD2|21|TRBV5-1|TRBJ2-1|many
CASSWGLEGLAGVPPYNEQFF
TGCGCCAGCAGCTGGGGCCTTGAGGGACTAGCGGGAGTTCCCCCCTACAATGAGCAGTTCTTC
>TRBD1|15|TRBV7-9|TRBJ2-3|many
CASSFRTGSTDTQYF
TGTGCCAGCAGCTTTCGGACAGGCTCCACAGATACGCAGTATTTT
>TRBD2|14|TRBV11-2|TRBJ2-7|many
CASSRTRGGTEQYF
TGTGCCAGCAGCCGAACCCGGGGGGGGACCGAGCAGTACTTC
>NA|11|TRBV28|TRBJ2-1|few
CASNIGNEQFF
TGTGCCAGCAATATTGGCAATGAGCAGTTCTTC
>NA|14|TRBV20-1|TRBJ2-1|many
CSARVGTLNNEQFF
TGCAGTGCTAGAGTCGGGACACTTAACAATGAGCAGTTCTTC
>NA|14|TRBV5-1|TRBJ2-7|NA
CASSVMDGNYEQYF
TGCGCCAGCAGTGTCATGGACGGGAATTACGAGCAGTACTTC